Many counts were recorded for the clone carrying this T cell receptor (beta chain). Its antigen remains unidentified. This related bone marrow graft donor gave peripheral blood on the day of marrow donation. The data are from a study of T cells after posttransplantation cyclophosphamide. The ends lost 6 bases at V and 3 bases at J; junction bases unmatched: 6. The length of the CDR3 is 13 residues. CDR1 is SQVTM, CDR2 ANQGSEA, per germline. Some clones are missing from TCRdb's copy, which holds only in-frame ones; the method was immunoSEQ multiplex PCR. Recorded here are tens of thousands of clones, none singletons. Study-wide results and caveats: Recipient CMV seropositivity and CMV reactivation strongly tracked TRB clonality. Tissue-infiltrating T cells from skin or gut overlapped little with blood T cells. Donor-recipient repertoire similarity was low at 1-2 months, rising over year one.

This chain joins TRBV29-1 and TRBJ2-3, with 7 bases matching TRBD2. Sequencing was done on a sample of PBMCs. This clonotype was sampled from a man aged 35-49 years in good health, CMV-negative, and a related stem cell transplant donor. The CDR3 bases are TGCAGCGTATACCCGCGGGGGACAGATACGCAGTATTTT. Protein sequence: CSVYPRGTDTQYF.